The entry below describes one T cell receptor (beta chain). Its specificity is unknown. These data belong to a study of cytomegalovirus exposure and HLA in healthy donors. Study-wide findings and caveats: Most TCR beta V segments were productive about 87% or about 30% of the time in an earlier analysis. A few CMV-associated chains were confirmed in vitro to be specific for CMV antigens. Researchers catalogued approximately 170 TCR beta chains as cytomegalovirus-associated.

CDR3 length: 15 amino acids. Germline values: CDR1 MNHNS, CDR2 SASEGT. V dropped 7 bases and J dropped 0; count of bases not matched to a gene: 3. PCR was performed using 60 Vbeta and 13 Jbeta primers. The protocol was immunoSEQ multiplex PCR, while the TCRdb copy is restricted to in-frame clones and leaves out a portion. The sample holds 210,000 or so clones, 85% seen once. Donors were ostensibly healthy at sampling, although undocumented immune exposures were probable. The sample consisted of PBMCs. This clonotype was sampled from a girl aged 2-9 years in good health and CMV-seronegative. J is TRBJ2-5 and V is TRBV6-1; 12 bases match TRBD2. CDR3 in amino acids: CASKTSGRYQETQYF. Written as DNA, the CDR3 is TGTGCCAGCAAGACTAGCGGGAGATACCAAGAGACCCAGTACTTC.